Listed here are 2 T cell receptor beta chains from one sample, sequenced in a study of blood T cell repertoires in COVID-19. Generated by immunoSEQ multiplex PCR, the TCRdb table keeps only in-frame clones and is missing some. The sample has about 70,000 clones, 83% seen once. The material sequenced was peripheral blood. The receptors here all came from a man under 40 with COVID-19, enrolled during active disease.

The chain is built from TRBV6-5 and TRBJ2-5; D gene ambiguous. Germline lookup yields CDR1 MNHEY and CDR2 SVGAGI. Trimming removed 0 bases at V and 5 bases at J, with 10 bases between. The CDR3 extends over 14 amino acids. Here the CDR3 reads CASSYSAGVETQYF. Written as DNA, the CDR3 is TGTGCCAGCAGTTACTCAGCAGGTGTGGAGACCCAGTACTTC.

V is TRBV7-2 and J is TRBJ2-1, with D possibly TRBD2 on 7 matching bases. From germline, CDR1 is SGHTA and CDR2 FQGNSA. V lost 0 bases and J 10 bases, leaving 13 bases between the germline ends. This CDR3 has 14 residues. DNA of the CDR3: TGTGCCAGCAGCTTAGCCGGAGGGGGAGGGGAGCAGTTCTTC. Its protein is CASSLAGGGGEQFF.